This is a list of T cell receptor beta chains from one sample in a study of blood T cell repertoires in COVID-19. Clones were read by immunoSEQ multiplex PCR, and TCRdb kept only the in-frame ones, dropping some. Here the sample spans 50,000 to 60,000 clones, about 88% being singletons. The sample was peripheral blood. These receptors were taken from a human donor in a cohort sampled during active COVID-19. CDR3s include the opening cysteine and the closing phenylalanine or tryptophan.

TRBV5-6	TRBJ2-5	CASSFRTRETQYF
TRBV6-4	TRBJ2-3	CASSDSGGPDTQYF
TRBV7-9	TRBJ2-2	CASSLDWNTGELFF
TRBV6-1	TRBJ1-5	CASTLDRGGNQPQHF
TRBV3-1/TRBV3-2	TRBJ1-2	CASSQNSGEYGYTF
TRBV2	TRBJ1-1	CASSGRTLLGNTEAFF
TRBV3-1/TRBV3-2	TRBJ1-2	CASRLQGGNYGYTF
TRBV10-2	TRBJ2-1	CASAAGGPYNEQFF
TRBV30	TRBJ1-6	CAWSLAGNFNSPLHF
TRBV3-1/TRBV3-2	TRBJ2-1	CASSQGGRESEQFF
TRBV30	TRBJ2-5	CAWSRRDRDLETQYF
TRBV6-2/TRBV6-3	TRBJ2-1	CASSSPSRVYNEQFF
TRBV19	TRBJ1-2	CASSIDRGDNYGYTF
TRBV5-6	TRBJ2-1	CASRSLGTGMNEQFF
TRBV7-3	TRBJ2-1	CASSLGTSGRRLGNEQFF
TRBV9	TRBJ2-7	CASSVAEGPYEQYF